The text below deals with one TCR beta chain. Its antigen is unidentified. The CDR3 is made up of 13 amino acids. Germline V gene lookup returns CDR1 PRHDT and CDR2 FYEKMQ (reference sequence). J was trimmed by 6 bases and V by 5 bases; bases with no gene match: 5. The data originate from a study of T cell repertoires and Cas9 in healthy adults. Study summary: Characterization of SpCas9-reactive CD4 and CD8 T cells covered multi-effector potency, cytotoxicity and lineage.

The assay was immunoSEQ multiplex PCR, and TCRdb's table has in-frame clones only and misses some. The table records tens of thousands of clones, around 90% of them present only once. The study, taken as a whole, reports: In vitro, SpCas9-reactive Tregs were reported to curb effector T cell proliferation and function.

Input material: CD4+ effector T cells (CD127+, CD25-, CD137-, CD154-) from PBMCs; culture status not recorded. The source of this sequence is a human donor in good health. J is TRBJ2-3 and V is TRBV13; 7 bases are a match to TRBD1. CDR3 bases: TGTGCCAGCAGCCCTACAGGGGTCGATACGCAGTATTTT. Protein product: CASSPTGVDTQYF. Variable domain in full (rest from reference TRBV13 and TRBJ2-3): AAGVIQSPRHLIKEKRETATLKCYPIPRHDTVYWYQQGPGQDPQFLISFYEKMQSDKGSIPDRFSAQQFSDYHSELNMSSLELGDSALYFCASSPTGVDTQYFGPGTRLTVL.